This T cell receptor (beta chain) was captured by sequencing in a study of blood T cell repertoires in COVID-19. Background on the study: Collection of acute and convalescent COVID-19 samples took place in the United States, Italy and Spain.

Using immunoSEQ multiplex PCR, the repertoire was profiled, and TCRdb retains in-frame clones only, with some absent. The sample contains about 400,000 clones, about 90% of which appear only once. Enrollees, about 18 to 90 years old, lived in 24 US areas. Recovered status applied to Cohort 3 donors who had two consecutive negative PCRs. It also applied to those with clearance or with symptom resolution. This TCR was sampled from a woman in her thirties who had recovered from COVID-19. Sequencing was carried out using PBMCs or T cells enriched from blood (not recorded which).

The CDR3 region is CASSAGREAFF. DNA of the CDR3: TGCGCCAGCAGTGCCGGGAGAGAAGCTTTCTTT. The chain has TRBV10-1 and TRBJ1-1, with D hard to call. The CDR3 extends over 11 amino acids. V was pared by 4 bases and J by 8 bases, with 8 bases between. Per germline, CDR1 WNHNN and CDR2 SYGVQD (reference sequence).